This T cell receptor beta chain was recovered during a study of blood T cell repertoires in COVID-19. Study-wide background: Italy, Spain and the United States were the sources of the convalescent and acute COVID-19 samples.

Method: immunoSEQ multiplex PCR; TCRdb's copy keeps in-frame clones and lacks some. Of nearly 110,000 clones detected, roughly nine tenths appear once; the ten largest clones hold 4% to 6%. This CDR3 contains 15 residues. J gave up 6 bases and V 9 bases, and 12 bases lay outside the gene matches. Germline CDR1 and CDR2: MDHEN and SYDVKM. The receptor comes from a man aged 40-49 years with active or convalescent COVID-19. The chain employs TRBV28 and TRBJ1-5, with 9 bases fitting TRBD1. Sequenced input: peripheral blood. CDR3 sequence: CASTIGQGQGQPQHF. DNA of the CDR3: TGTGCCAGTACTATCGGACAGGGGCAGGGTCAGCCCCAGCATTTT.